The 19 T cell receptor beta chains listed next were all sequenced from one sample in a study of T cells after yellow fever vaccination. From the 5' RACE reads, TCRdb called clonotypes with MiXCR, one entry per CDR3 protein. The sample lists roughly 170,000 distinct CDR3 sequences; 9.3% were seen once. Source: CD8+ T cells sorted from PBMCs, taken 45 days after the yellow fever booster vaccination. The receptors were gathered from a young man who received the YFV17D yellow fever vaccine.

The chain carries TRBV29-1 and TRBJ1-1; D unclear. This CDR3 spans 12 amino acids. Germline V gives CDR1 SQVTM, CDR2 ANQGSEA. The V end lost 7 bases, the J end lost 0 bases, and 9 bases lay between the germline ends. The CDR3 DNA sequence: TGCAGCGCCTTGGGGTTGAACACTGAAGCTTTCTTT. Translating it yields CSALGLNTEAFF.

This clonotype has just a few counts. V gene TRBV5-6 combines with J gene TRBJ2-7, with TRBD1 as a possible D gene (6 bases). V was shortened by 4 bases and J by 0 bases, with 11 bases between the two germline ends. The CDR3 has 14 residues. Germline loops: CDR1 SGHDT, CDR2 YYEEEE. The CDR3 loop reads CASSATGSSYEQYF. CDR3 in DNA: TGTGCCAGCAGCGCAACAGGGAGCTCCTACGAGCAGTACTTC.

This clonotype was detected ten times or more. This rearrangement joins TRBV19 to TRBJ1-1; D gene unclear. Between the trimmed V and J ends, which lost 0 bases and 0 bases, there was a span of 8 bases. The CDR3 is 15 amino acids. Germline loops: CDR1 LNHDA, CDR2 SQIVND (reference sequence). The CDR3 spells CASSIDWLMNTEAFF. CDR3 DNA: TGTGCCAGTAGTATAGATTGGCTGATGAACACTGAAGCTTTCTTT.

The CDR3 loop reads CSVEGTAESTDTQYF. CDR3 nucleotides: TGCAGCGTTGAAGGCACAGCGGAGAGCACAGATACGCAGTATTTT. The V and J genes are TRBV29-1 and TRBJ2-3; maybe TRBD2 (5 bases). Trimming removed 1 base at V and 0 bases at J, with 11 bases between. The CDR3 extends over 15 amino acids. Per the germline V gene, CDR1 is SQVTM and CDR2 is ANQGSEA.

At least ten counts were recorded for this clonotype. The V call is TRBV6-5, the J call TRBJ2-5; D is perhaps TRBD1 (6 bases). Trimming removed 0 bases at V and 7 bases at J, with 9 bases between. Germline V gives CDR1 MNHEY, CDR2 SVGAGI. CDR3 length: 13 residues. CDR3 DNA: TGTGCCAGCAGTTACTCCGAGGGGGTGACCCAGTACTTC. Amino acids: CASSYSEGVTQYF.

This clonotype was observed many times. The genes are TRBV7-8 and TRBJ2-5; 7 bases fit TRBD2. CDR1 SGHVS and CDR2 FQNEAQ come from the germline V gene. Trimming removed 5 bases from V and 2 bases from J; junction bases left unmatched: 8. The CDR3 runs 15 residues. The CDR3 reads CASSHRERGQETQYF. CDR3 bases: TGTGCCAGCAGCCACCGGGAGCGGGGACAAGAGACCCAGTACTTC.

There are a few counts of this clonotype. The chain recombines TRBV19 with TRBJ2-1; D may be TRBD2 (6 bases). The CDR3 spans 15 residues. Germline V CDR1 and CDR2: LNHDA, SQIVND (reference sequence). The V end lost 2 bases, the J end lost 4 bases, and 12 bases lay between the germline ends. The CDR3 DNA reads TGTGCCAGTAGTATAACAGGAGGAGGGTACAATGAGCAGTTCTTC. Amino acid sequence: CASSITGGGYNEQFF.

Only a few counts were recorded for this clonotype. The gene calls are TRBV7-2 and TRBJ2-1, with TRBD2 matching over 8 bases. The trim removed 4 bases at V and 0 bases at J, leaving 11 bases unmatched. CDR3 size: 18 residues. CDR1 is SGHTA, CDR2 FQGNSA, per germline. The CDR3 region is CASSSIRGGYSSYNEQFF. CDR3 nucleotide sequence: TGTGCCAGCAGCTCCATTCGGGGGGGATACTCCTCCTACAATGAGCAGTTCTTC.

The sample holds a few counts of this clonotype. V usage is TRBV6-6 and J usage is TRBJ2-4, with D hard to call. Germline V gene data show CDR1 as MNHNY and CDR2 as SVGAGI (reference sequence). The CDR3 length is 19 residues. Trimming removed 2 bases from V and 0 bases from J, with 20 bases in between. CDR3 loop: CASSYLRPSLILAKNIQYF. The CDR3 DNA reads TGTGCCAGCAGTTACCTCCGGCCGTCTCTTATACTAGCCAAAAACATTCAGTACTTC.

This chain joins TRBV6-6 and TRBJ2-3; TRBD2 is a possible D gene (7 bases). The germline V gene has CDR1 MNHNY and CDR2 SVGAGI (reference sequence). Trimming pared 5 bases from V and 6 bases from J, leaving 12 bases between. CDR3 length equals 13 residues. The CDR3 DNA sequence: TGTGCCAGCAGTCTACAGGGAGGGGATACGCAGTATTTT. Translating it yields CASSLQGGDTQYF.

Only a few counts were recorded for this clonotype. This chain uses TRBV4-1 with TRBJ2-6; D may be TRBD1 (5 bases). Germline CDR1 reads MGHRA; CDR2 reads YSYEKL. The CDR3 length is 16 residues. V was pared by 7 bases and J by 1 base, with 14 bases between. For the CDR3, the DNA is TGCGCCAGCAAGGGCAGGGTTATTTCTGGGGCCAACGTCCTGACTTTC. This translates into CASKGRVISGANVLTF.

The gene calls are TRBV4-3 and TRBJ2-4; 7 nucleotides match TRBD1. This CDR3 has 15 amino acids. J was trimmed by 1 base and V by 6 bases; bases with no gene match: 6. From germline, CDR1 is LGHNA and CDR2 YSLEER. The CDR3 here is CASSLDRVAKNIQYF. The CDR3 region has the DNA TGCGCCAGCAGTCTCGACAGGGTTGCCAAAAACATTCAGTACTTC.

Only a few counts were recorded for this clonotype. The CDR3 DNA reads TGTGCCAGCAGTGAATGGGCAGGGCTCGACAATGAGCAGTTCTTC. It yields the protein CASSEWAGLDNEQFF. This chain joins TRBV6-1 and TRBJ2-1, with D perhaps matching TRBD1 (5 bases). From germline, CDR1 is MNHNS and CDR2 SASEGT. The CDR3 runs to 15 residues. V was pared by 2 bases and J by 5 bases, with 13 bases between.

This clonotype was counted between two and nine times. The genes are TRBV7-6 and TRBJ2-1; maybe TRBD2 (6 bases). The V gene's germline CDR1 is SGHVS and CDR2 FNYEAQ. The CDR3 contains 16 residues. V was pared by 5 bases and J by 3 bases, with 17 bases between. The CDR3 loop is CASSPSSGGIYNEQFF. The CDR3 DNA follows: TGTGCCAGCAGCCCCTCGTCCGGGGGTATCTACAATGAGCAGTTCTTC.

The chain employs TRBV12-3 or TRBV12-4 and TRBJ2-5, with TRBD1 identical over 9 bases. The CDR3 totals 13 residues. V lost 11 bases and J lost 4; bases outside the gene matches: 8. This CDR3 reads CACGGQGSETQYF. In nucleotides, the CDR3 is TGTGCCTGCGGTGGACAGGGGTCAGAGACCCAGTACTTC.

This clonotype turned up a few times. The rearrangement uses TRBV7-9 and TRBJ1-4; 8 positions match TRBD1. The V and J ends lost 0 bases and 6 bases, in that order; junction bases with no gene match: 9. Germline-derived CDR1 and CDR2 are SEHNR and FQNEAQ (reference sequence). The CDR3 sequence is 17 residues long. The CDR3 loop reads CASSLAPDRAGDEKLFF. CDR3 coding DNA: TGTGCCAGCAGCTTAGCCCCGGACAGGGCAGGAGATGAAAAACTGTTTTTT.

This clonotype was seen only a few times. The rearrangement uses TRBV28 and TRBJ1-1, with 8 bases lining up with TRBD1. Germline V gene sequence: CDR1 MDHEN, CDR2 SYDVKM. V shed 5 bases, J shed 0 bases, and the junction held 2 bases outside the gene matches. The CDR3 is made up of 14 amino acids. The CDR3 protein is CASSGDRMNTEAFF. CDR3 DNA sequence: TGTGCCAGCAGTGGGGACAGGATGAACACTGAAGCTTTCTTT.

The genes are TRBV2 and TRBJ2-7; D tentatively fits TRBD1 or TRBD2 (5 bases each). With 7 bases removed from V and 3 bases from J, the gap between germline ends came to 13 bases. CDR3 length equals 13 residues. Germline V gene data show CDR1 as SNHLY and CDR2 as FYNNEI. The CDR3 loop is CASNGARVYEQYF. CDR3 DNA: TGTGCCAGCAACGGGGCGCGGGTCTACGAGCAGTACTTC.

This sequence joins TRBV13 and TRBJ2-7; a weak D match, TRBD1 (6 bases). Trimming removed 0 bases at V and 3 bases at J, with 12 bases between. CDR1 is PRHDT, CDR2 FYEKMQ, per germline (reference sequence). This CDR3 region has 15 residues. CDR3 sequence reads: CASSLGGTNIYEQYF. The CDR3, as DNA: TGTGCCAGCAGCTTAGGCGGGACAAATATCTACGAGCAGTACTTC.